Presented here are 20 T cell receptor beta chains from one specimen sequenced in a study of early T cells in non-severe SARS-CoV-2 infection. TCRdb analysed the 5' RACE reads with MiXCR anew, one entry per CDR3 protein. The table lists 83,000 or so distinct CDR3 sequences, roughly a tenth of them singletons, with about 8.2% in the top ten. The sample in question was whole blood, obtained at baseline. Source of these receptors: an adult who was a healthcare worker with PCR-confirmed SARS-CoV-2 infection or an uninfected control (not recorded which).

This clonotype was recorded at least ten times. The chain has TRBV5-4 and TRBJ2-3; perhaps TRBD2 as D (7 bases). The V end was cut by 2 bases, the J end by 4 bases, with 17 bases between. CDR1 and CDR2 (germline): SGHNT, YYREEE (reference sequence). The CDR3 is 16 amino acids. The CDR3 DNA follows: TGTGCCAGCAGCTTTCCGAGCGGAGGGGGGGCAGATACGCAGTATTTT. Its protein product is CASSFPSGGGADTQYF. The variable domain in full, with the rest retrieved from reference TRBV5-4 and TRBJ2-3, is ETGVTQSPTHLIKTRGQQVTLRCSSQSGHNTVSWYQQALGQGPQFIFQYYREEENGRGNFPPRFSGLQFPNYSSELNVNALELDDSALYLCASSFPSGGGADTQYFGPGTRLTVL.

The sample holds a few counts of this clonotype. The chain combines TRBV3-1 with TRBJ2-7; D call uncertain. This CDR3 comprises 13 residues. The ends were cut back, 2 bases at V and 2 bases at J, with 7 bases in the middle. Germline V lookup: CDR1 LGHDT, CDR2 YNNKEL (reference sequence). The CDR3 here is CASSQWGPYEQYF. The CDR3, as DNA: TGTGCCAGCAGCCAATGGGGTCCCTACGAGCAGTACTTC.

This clonotype turned up a few times. The V call is TRBV21-1, the J call TRBJ2-7; the table's D call, TRBD1, was not checked against the DNA. TRBV21-1 is labeled a pseudogene. The CDR3 sequence is 16 residues long. The CDR3 region is CASSKGRDRPPNEQYF. CDR3 DNA sequence: TGTGCCAGCAGCAAAGGCCGAGACAGGCCACCCAACGAGCAGTACTTC.

Ten or more counts support this clonotype. The CDR3 DNA reads TGTGCCAGCAGTGAAGCTGGGGAGACCCAGTACTTC. Translating gives CASSEAGETQYF. The V and J genes are TRBV6-1 and TRBJ2-5; unclear D gene. The CDR3 contains 12 residues. The ends were cut back, 0 bases at V and 5 bases at J, with 4 bases in the middle. Germline V CDR1 and CDR2: MNHNS, SASEGT.

This clonotype was detected many times. V gene TRBV27 combines with J gene TRBJ2-7; 9 positions match TRBD1. This CDR3 spans 12 amino acids. The V gene end was trimmed by 5 bases and the J gene end by 6 bases; junction bases not matched to a gene: 2. CDR1 is MNHEY, CDR2 SMNVEV, per germline (reference sequence). Written as DNA, the CDR3 is TGTGCCAGCAGTGGGACAGGGCGCGAGCAGTACTTC. Protein: CASSGTGREQYF.

The table lists this clonotype with many counts. The CDR3 region is CASSQGTGMNTEAFF. In DNA, the CDR3 is TGTGCCAGCAGCCAGGGGACTGGGATGAACACTGAAGCTTTCTTT. V usage is TRBV3-1 and J usage is TRBJ1-1; perhaps TRBD1 as D (5 bases). Germline V lookup: CDR1 LGHDT, CDR2 YNNKEL (reference sequence). The CDR3 spans 15 residues. Trimming cost V 3 bases and J 0 bases, with 11 bases left between them.

V usage is TRBV6-5 and J usage is TRBJ2-3; 8 nucleotides align to TRBD1. The CDR3 runs 16 residues. Germline trimming cut 0 bases from V and 1 base from J; bases unmatched to any gene: 3. CDR1 and CDR2 (germline): MNHEY, SVGAGI. CDR3 bases: TGTGCCAGCAGTTACTCTGGGGACAGGCGCACAGATACGCAGTATTTT. Amino acid sequence: CASSYSGDRRTDTQYF.

In its sample, this clonotype was seen many times. This sequence joins TRBV27 and TRBJ1-2; D may be TRBD1 (5 bases). Germline V gene data show CDR1 as MNHEY and CDR2 as SMNVEV (reference sequence). V was trimmed by 3 bases and J by 6 bases, leaving 17 bases between them. The CDR3 totals 15 residues. The CDR3 protein is CASSLNPTGGDGYTF. The CDR3 DNA follows: TGTGCCAGCAGTTTGAATCCCACCGGGGGAGATGGCTACACCTTC.

The sample holds many counts of this clonotype. This rearrangement joins TRBV20-1 to TRBJ2-7, with TRBD1 identical over 7 bases. V lost 8 bases and J lost 2; bases outside the gene matches: 6. Germline V gene data show CDR1 as DFQATT and CDR2 as SNEGSKA (reference sequence). The CDR3 is 12 residues long. CDR3 DNA sequence: TGCAGTACTCCAGGACAGGCCTACGAGCAGTACTTC. Its protein is CSTPGQAYEQYF.

The chain employs TRBV19 and TRBJ2-3, with 9 bases matching TRBD1. This CDR3 contains 17 residues. The J segment lost 2 bases and the V segment lost 0 bases, leaving 6 bases of the junction unmatched. CDR1 LNHDA and CDR2 SQIVND come from the germline V gene (reference sequence). The chain's CDR3 is CASSIESGTGITDTQYF. CDR3 DNA: TGTGCCAGTAGTATAGAATCCGGGACAGGGATCACAGATACGCAGTATTTT.

This chain joins TRBV12-3 or TRBV12-4 and TRBJ1-4, with D perhaps matching TRBD1 (6 bases). Between the trimmed V and J ends, which lost 6 bases and 8 bases, there was a span of 16 bases. This CDR3 spans 14 amino acids. Here the CDR3 reads CASRKTGLGEKLFF. CDR3 coding DNA: TGTGCCAGCAGAAAAACAGGGTTAGGCGAAAAACTGTTTTTT.

The V and J genes are TRBV5-4 and TRBJ2-6, with 9 bases aligning to TRBD1. The V gene end was trimmed by 4 bases and the J gene end by 0 bases; junction bases not matched to a gene: 11. This CDR3 is 19 amino acids long. In germline, CDR1 is SGHNT, CDR2 YYREEE (reference sequence). CDR3 sequence reads: CASSTRQGDGFSGANVLTF. CDR3 coding DNA: TGTGCCAGCAGCACGAGACAGGGGGACGGGTTCTCTGGGGCCAACGTCCTGACTTTC.

V and J are TRBV20-1 and TRBJ2-3, with TRBD2 matching over 7 bases. V dropped 3 bases and J dropped 14; count of bases not matched to a gene: 11. CDR1 is DFQATT, CDR2 SNEGSKA, per germline (reference sequence). The CDR3 is made up of 12 amino acids. Here the CDR3 DNA reads TGCAGTGCTAGCCTAGGGCCGGGAGGTCCGTATTTT. Translated: CSASLGPGGPYF.

There are many counts of this clonotype. The J gene is TRBJ2-1, the V gene TRBV24-1, with 12 bases identical to TRBD2. CDR1 is KGHDR, CDR2 SFDVKD, per germline. V shed 1 base, J shed 7 bases, and the junction held 1 base outside the gene matches. This CDR3 contains 15 residues. The CDR3 DNA reads as TGTGCCACCAGTGATTTCGGGACTAGCGGGAATGAGCAGTTCTTC. It encodes CATSDFGTSGNEQFF.

This clonotype showed up many times. The DNA of the CDR3 is TGCGCCAGCAGCTCCCCGGACAGGGAGTCCTACGAGCAGTACTTC. Translating gives CASSSPDRESYEQYF. The chain is built from TRBV5-1 and TRBJ2-7; 8 bases are shared with TRBD1. There are 15 residues in the CDR3. Trimming cost V 3 bases and J 1 base; bases outside gene matches: 6. The germline CDR1 and CDR2 sequences are SGHRS and YFSETQ.

The CDR3, as DNA: TGCAGTGCTAGAGAGGGCGGGAAGTGGACTGAAGCTTTCTTT. This sequence encodes CSAREGGKWTEAFF. The V and J genes are TRBV20-1 and TRBJ1-1; no clear D. Germline lookup yields CDR1 DFQATT and CDR2 SNEGSKA (reference sequence). The CDR3 covers 14 residues. Trimming left V 0 bases short and J 5 bases short, with 13 bases between.

This clonotype occurred many times. The V and J genes are TRBV30 and TRBJ2-3; D gene uncertain. The length of the CDR3 is 14 residues. V was shortened by 5 bases and J by 0 bases, with 12 bases between the two germline ends. Per germline, CDR1 GTSNPN and CDR2 SVGIG (reference sequence). The CDR3 is CAWVPLGSTDTQYF. CDR3 in DNA: TGTGCCTGGGTACCTCTTGGGAGCACAGATACGCAGTATTTT.

The chain employs TRBV28 and TRBJ2-7; TRBD2 aligns across 7 bases. Germline CDR1 reads MDHEN; CDR2 reads SYDVKM. The CDR3 contains 16 residues. After removal of 5 bases from V and 4 bases from J, the junction contained 14 bases not matched to a gene. Written as DNA, the CDR3 is TGTGCCAGCAGTACCCCCCTAGCGGCAATTGATTACGAGCAGTACTTC. It specifies CASSTPLAAIDYEQYF.

This clonotype was detected a few times. The chain has TRBV6-1 and TRBJ2-1, with 9 bases lining up with TRBD2. Germline V CDR1 and CDR2: MNHNS, SASEGT. This CDR3 is built from 19 residues. The ends lost 2 bases at V and 9 bases at J; junction bases unmatched: 20. In nucleotides, the CDR3 is TGTGCCAGCAGTGAAAACCCCAGAACTACCAGCGGGAGGAGGGGTGAGCAGTTCTTC. Protein product: CASSENPRTTSGRRGEQFF.

The chain combines TRBV28 with TRBJ1-2; D is perhaps TRBD1 (5 bases). There are 15 residues in the CDR3. The V end lost 5 bases, the J end lost 7 bases, and 20 bases lay between the germline ends. The germline CDR1 and CDR2 sequences are MDHEN and SYDVKM. The CDR3 nucleotides are TGTGCCAGCAGTCCGCCGGGACTTCTCCTGGTTGGCTACACCTTC. It yields the protein CASSPPGLLLVGYTF.